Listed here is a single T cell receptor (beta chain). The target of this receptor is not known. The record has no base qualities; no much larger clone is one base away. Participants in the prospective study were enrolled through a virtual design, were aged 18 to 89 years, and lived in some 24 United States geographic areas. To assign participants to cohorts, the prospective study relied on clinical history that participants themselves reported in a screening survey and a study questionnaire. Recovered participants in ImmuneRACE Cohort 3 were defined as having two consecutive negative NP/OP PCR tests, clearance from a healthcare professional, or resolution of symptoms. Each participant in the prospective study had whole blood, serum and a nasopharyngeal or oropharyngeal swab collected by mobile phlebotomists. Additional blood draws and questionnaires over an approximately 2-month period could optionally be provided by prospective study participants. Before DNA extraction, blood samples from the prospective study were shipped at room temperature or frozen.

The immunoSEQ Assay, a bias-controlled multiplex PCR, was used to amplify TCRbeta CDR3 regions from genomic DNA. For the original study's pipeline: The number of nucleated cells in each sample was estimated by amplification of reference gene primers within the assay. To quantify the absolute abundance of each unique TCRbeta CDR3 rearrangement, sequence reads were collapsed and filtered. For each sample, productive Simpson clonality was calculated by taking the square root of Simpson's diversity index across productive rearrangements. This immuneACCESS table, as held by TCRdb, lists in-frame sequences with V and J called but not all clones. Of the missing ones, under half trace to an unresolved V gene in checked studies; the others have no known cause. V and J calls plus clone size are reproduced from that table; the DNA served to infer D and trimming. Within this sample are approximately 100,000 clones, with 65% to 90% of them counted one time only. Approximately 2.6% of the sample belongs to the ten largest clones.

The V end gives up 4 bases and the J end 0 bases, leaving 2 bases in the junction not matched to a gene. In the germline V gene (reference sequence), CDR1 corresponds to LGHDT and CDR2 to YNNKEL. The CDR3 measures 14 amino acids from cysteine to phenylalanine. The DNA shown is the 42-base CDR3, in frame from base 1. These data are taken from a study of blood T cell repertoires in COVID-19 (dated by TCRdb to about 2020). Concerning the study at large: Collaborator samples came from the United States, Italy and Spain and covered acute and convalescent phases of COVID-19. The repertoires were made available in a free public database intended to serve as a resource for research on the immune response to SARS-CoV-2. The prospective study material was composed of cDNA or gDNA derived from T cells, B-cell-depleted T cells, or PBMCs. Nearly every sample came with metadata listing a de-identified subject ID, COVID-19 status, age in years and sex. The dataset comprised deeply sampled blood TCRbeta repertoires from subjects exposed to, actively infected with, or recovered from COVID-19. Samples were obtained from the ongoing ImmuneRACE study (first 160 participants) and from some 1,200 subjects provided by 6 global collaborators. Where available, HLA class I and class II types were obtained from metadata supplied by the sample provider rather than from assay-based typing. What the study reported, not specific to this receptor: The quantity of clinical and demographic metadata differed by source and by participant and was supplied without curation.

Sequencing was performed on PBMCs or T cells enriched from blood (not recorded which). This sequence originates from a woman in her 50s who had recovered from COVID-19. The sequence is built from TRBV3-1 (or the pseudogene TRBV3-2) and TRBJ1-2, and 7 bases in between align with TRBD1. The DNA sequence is TGTGCCAGCAGCCCGGGGACAGCTAACTATGGCTACACCTTC. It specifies CASSPGTANYGYTF.